The 15 T cell receptor beta chains in this list originate from one sample, sequenced in a study of T cells in Graves' hyperthyroidism and ophthalmopathy. Authors of the study amplified TCR beta CDR3 regions from RNA transcripts. The study used the HTBI primer set for a first-round RT-PCR of the TCR CDR3. TCRdb re-called the multiplex PCR reads with MiXCR, one entry per CDR3 protein. This repertoire shows about 640,000 distinct CDR3 sequences, less than 25% found once; its top ten account for 34%. Sequencing was done on a sample of blood. The origin of the receptors is a man aged 25 to 40 with Graves' ophthalmopathy.

This chain connects TRBV20-1 to TRBJ1-2; tentatively, D is TRBD1 (6 bases). CDR1 is DFQATT and CDR2 is SNEGSKA in the germline V gene (reference sequence). Deletions cut 5 bases from V and 0 bases from J, with 13 bases between. The CDR3 spans 14 residues. The DNA of the CDR3 is TGCAGTGCTTTTGGACAGCCGACTAACTATGGCTACACCTTC. Translation gives CSAFGQPTNYGYTF.

This chain uses TRBV4-3 with TRBJ1-6; D remains unclear. Between the trimmed V and J ends, which lost 2 bases and 9 bases, there was a span of 5 bases. Germline values: CDR1 LGHNA, CDR2 YSLEER. The CDR3 is 12 residues long. The CDR3 nucleotides read TGCGCCAGCAGCCAATCAGGTTCACCCCTCCACTTT. Encoded protein: CASSQSGSPLHF.

Many counts were recorded for this clonotype. V gene TRBV6-1 combines with J gene TRBJ1-5; D is ambiguous. The germline V gene encodes CDR1 MNHNS and CDR2 SASEGT. This CDR3 contains 14 residues. Trimming shortened V by 3 bases and J by 4 bases, and 10 bases separated the two germline ends. CDR3 sequence (DNA): TGTGCCAGCAGTGAGACGGCCGATAATCAGCCCCAGCATTTT. This codes for CASSETADNQPQHF.

This clonotype was recorded at least ten times. The V call is TRBV18, the J call TRBJ1-4; 10 bases agree with TRBD1. The V gene's germline CDR1 is KGHSH and CDR2 LQKENI. V trimming: 5 bases; J trimming: 0 bases; junction bases outside the gene matches: 3. CDR3 length equals 16 residues. As DNA, the CDR3 is TGTGCCAGCTCAGCGGGACAGGGGACAACTAATGAAAAACTGTTTTTT. Residues: CASSAGQGTTNEKLFF.

This rearrangement joins TRBV10-3 to TRBJ2-7; 9 nucleotides agree with TRBD1. CDR1 and CDR2 (germline): ENHRY, SYGVKD. V shed 8 bases, J shed 3 bases, and the junction held 2 bases outside the gene matches. This CDR3 region has 12 residues. This chain's CDR3 is CAISDRGYEQYF. The CDR3 nucleotides read TGTGCCATCTCGGACAGGGGCTACGAGCAGTACTTC.

This clonotype has only a few counts. The gene calls are TRBV28 and TRBJ2-1, with 9 bases that match TRBD2. The CDR3 runs 17 residues. V lost 1 base, J lost 7 bases, and 11 bases stayed unmatched. Germline lookup yields CDR1 MDHEN and CDR2 SYDVKM. CDR3 in amino acids: CASSLFGGRALRNEQFF. The CDR3 DNA sequence: TGTGCCAGCAGTTTATTTGGCGGGAGGGCCCTCAGAAATGAGCAGTTCTTC.

This chain connects TRBV5-1 to TRBJ2-1; 12 nucleotides agree with TRBD2. Germline trimming cut 0 bases from V and 6 bases from J; bases unmatched to any gene: 10. CDR3 length equals 18 residues. Germline V lookup: CDR1 SGHRS, CDR2 YFSETQ. CDR3 bases: TGCGCCAGCAGCTTGGAGGCGTACCTAGCGGGAGGGCCCAATGAGCAGTTCTTC. Its protein is CASSLEAYLAGGPNEQFF.

The chain uses TRBV28 and TRBJ2-7; a possible D gene is TRBD2 (6 bases). From germline, CDR1 is MDHEN and CDR2 SYDVKM. CDR3 size: 13 residues. The ends were cut back, 9 bases at V and 3 bases at J, with 15 bases in the middle. The CDR3 spells CARSRDSSYEQYF. DNA of the CDR3: TGTGCCAGGAGTCGGGACTCCAGCTACGAGCAGTACTTC.

The chain employs TRBV20-1 and TRBJ2-3, with 14 bases aligning to TRBD2. Germline values: CDR1 DFQATT, CDR2 SNEGSKA (reference sequence). J was trimmed by 8 bases and V by 3 bases; bases with no gene match: 13. The CDR3 spans 17 residues. The CDR3 is CSARPPPGLAGEGTQYF. CDR3 sequence (DNA): TGCAGTGCTAGGCCCCCCCCGGGACTAGCGGGGGAGGGTACGCAGTATTTT.

This clonotype was observed a handful of times. This sequence joins TRBV29-1 and TRBJ2-2, with TRBD2 identical over 10 bases. V lost 4 bases, J lost 4 bases, and 9 bases stayed unmatched. This CDR3 contains 16 residues. Germline V gives CDR1 SQVTM, CDR2 ANQGSEA. CDR3 protein: CSVALLAGAGTGELFF. CDR3 nucleotide sequence: TGCAGCGTTGCCTTGCTAGCGGGAGCAGGCACCGGGGAGCTGTTTTTT.

This clonotype showed up many times. The chain combines TRBV11-2 with TRBJ1-1; D is perhaps TRBD1 (5 bases). Germline CDR1 and CDR2: SGHAT and FQNNGV. The CDR3 spans 15 residues. V dropped 3 bases and J dropped 1 base, with 12 bases sitting between them. CDR3 amino acids: CASSLVRETNTEAFF. The DNA of the CDR3 is TGTGCCAGCAGCTTGGTCAGGGAGACGAACACTGAAGCTTTCTTT.

The chain joins TRBV15 to TRBJ2-7; TRBD1 might be the D (8 bases). This CDR3 has 17 residues. CDR1 is LNHNV, CDR2 YYDKDF, per germline (reference sequence). Trimming stripped 0 bases from V and 3 bases from J, with 18 bases between. The CDR3 nucleotides read TGTGCCACCAGCAGAGATGGAGCGGGACAGGTGAACTACGAGCAGTACTTC. Translating gives CATSRDGAGQVNYEQYF. The full variable domain, with the rest looked up from reference TRBV15 and TRBJ2-7, is DAMVIQNPRYQVTQFGKPVTLSCSQTLNHNVMYWYQQKSSQAPKLLFHYYDKDFNNEADTPDNFQSRRPNTSFCFLDIRSPGLGDTAMYLCATSRDGAGQVNYEQYFGPGTRLTVT.

This clonotype was recorded a few times. The chain employs TRBV27 and TRBJ2-2; D is ambiguous. The germline V gene encodes CDR1 MNHEY and CDR2 SMNVEV (reference sequence). Trimming removed 0 bases at V and 6 bases at J, with 14 bases between. CDR3 length equals 16 residues. CDR3 DNA sequence: TGTGCCAGCAGTTTATCGACCAGCTCTGGGTCCGGGGAGCTGTTTTTT. Translating gives CASSLSTSSGSGELFF.

The table lists this clonotype with a few counts. The V call is TRBV20-1, the J call TRBJ2-1; 10 positions match TRBD2. The CDR3 has 16 residues. V shed 0 bases, J shed 2 bases, and the junction held 4 bases outside the gene matches. The germline CDR1 and CDR2 sequences are DFQATT and SNEGSKA (reference sequence). The CDR3 bases are TGCAGTGCTAGAGATCGAAGCGGGAGGGCCTACAATGAGCAGTTCTTC. It yields the protein CSARDRSGRAYNEQFF.

This clonotype was seen a handful of times. The chain uses TRBV19 and TRBJ1-5; maybe TRBD1 (5 bases). V lost 7 bases to trimming and J lost 6 bases, with 19 bases between them. The CDR3 consists of 15 residues. Germline lookup yields CDR1 LNHDA and CDR2 SQIVND (reference sequence). The CDR3 DNA reads TGTGCCAGTAATCGGGCAGGGAGTATTGGTCAGCCCCAGCATTTT. Protein: CASNRAGSIGQPQHF.